This is a list of T cell receptor beta chains from one sample in a study of blood T cell repertoires in COVID-19. Sequencing used immunoSEQ multiplex PCR; TCRdb keeps in-frame clones, though not all of them. Among 150,000 to 200,000 clones listed, 70% to 85% were seen once. The sequencing sample was made of peripheral blood. The receptors come from a human donor in a cohort sampled during active COVID-19. Both conserved end residues are trimmed from each CDR3.

>TRBJ2-3|TRBV5-4
ASRTSGPSTDTQY
>TRBJ2-4|TRBV29-1
SLWGGSAKNIQY
>TRBJ2-1|TRBV9
ASSAPRDKPYNEQF
>TRBJ2-2|TRBV4-1
ASSPLAAGAPTNTGELF
>TRBJ2-1|TRBV9
ASSASGGYNEQF
>TRBJ1-1|TRBV4-2
ASSQDPGQNTEAF
>TRBJ2-5|TRBV11-1
ASRPSGGWLEETQY
>TRBJ1-4|TRBV6-6
ASSYESGTGMEKLF
>TRBJ2-5|TRBV6-6
ASSSVAGETQY
>TRBJ1-4|TRBV7-9
ASRGGSRAGKLF
>TRBJ1-1|TRBV29-1
SVEPQGGSNTEAF
>TRBJ1-4|TRBV2
ASNEVRSGEKLF
>TRBJ2-7|TRBV5-1
ASSLTGNYEQY
>TRBJ2-2|TRBV27
ASSRGTGELF
>TRBJ2-5|TRBV6-2/TRBV6-3
ASSPLAGAGETQY
>TRBJ2-5|TRBV5-1
ASSLAGTGLETQY
>TRBJ2-1|TRBV6-5
ASSYSLATSYNEQF
>TRBJ2-5|TRBV12-3/TRBV12-4
ASSFTGQETQY
>TRBJ2-1|TRBV29-1
SVDGSGGAFSYNEQF
>TRBJ1-4|TRBV7-9
ASSILTGTGSYSTNEKLF
>TRBJ1-3|TRBV5-6
ASSLLEGGNTIY
>TRBJ1-1|TRBV4-2
ASSQDEAGDTEAF
>TRBJ2-7|TRBV6-6
ASSYETEGYYEQY
>TRBJ1-5|TRBV4-1
ASSPSTGASNQPQH
>TRBJ1-3|TRBV3-1/TRBV3-2
ASSQRFTGTGNTIY
>TRBJ1-1|TRBV6-5
ASSYSGEGADEAF
>TRBJ1-2|TRBV29-1
SVEDLGREVYGYT
>TRBJ1-3|TRBV7-8
ASSLVRGLFGNTIY
>TRBJ2-1|TRBV6-6
ASWRGQGKQF
>TRBJ1-2|TRBV7-9
ASSRSSEYGYT
>TRBJ2-7|TRBV4-1
ASSQGPAYEQY
>TRBJ1-2|TRBV27
ASSLSRGVYGYT
>TRBJ1-2|TRBV9
ASSVGNRVDGYT
>TRBJ1-2|TRBV19
ASSPSLWQARGYT
>TRBJ2-7|TRBV7-2
ASASGVRGFEQY
>TRBJ2-1|TRBV7-9
ASRAIAGGFYNEQF
>TRBJ1-2|TRBV18
ASSPPGGGRVNYGYT
>TRBJ1-4|TRBV7-9
ASSLQSTNEKLF
>TRBJ1-1|TRBV19
ASRLGGTEAF
>TRBJ2-7|TRBV11-2
ASSSLGGSFDEQY
>TRBJ1-3|TRBV5-1
ASSRDRGSSGNTIY
>TRBJ2-7|TRBV9
APRTGGSHEQY
>TRBJ2-7|TRBV6-5
ASSPTGGSYEQY
>TRBJ2-3|TRBV7-6
ASSLVPSPDTQY
>TRBJ2-5|TRBV5-4
ASSLVGQQQETQY
>TRBJ2-7|TRBV29-1
SATVGLAGYEQY
>TRBJ1-1|TRBV9
ASSVELNTEAF
>TRBJ1-2|TRBV6-5
ASLGVYGYT
>TRBJ2-1|TRBV5-6
ASSGAGTSGGPYNEQF
>TRBJ1-1|TRBV10-3
AISGDSWNTEAF
>TRBJ1-2|TRBV7-3
ASSYPDFSGYT
>TRBJ1-5|TRBV10-3
AISESISPGQPQH
>TRBJ1-5|TRBV6-5
ASRLDQGNQPQH
>TRBJ1-2|TRBV7-2
ASSPEGRGGYT
>TRBJ1-2|TRBV11-1
ASSFDRSPGDGYT